The rows below give T cell receptor beta chains drawn from one sample of a study of shared clonotypes between healthy human individuals. Method: immunoSEQ multiplex PCR; TCRdb's copy keeps in-frame clones and lacks some. The sample lists around 2,000,000 clones, 90% to 95% seen once, with 1.7% in the top ten. Input material: naive CD8+ T cells from PBMCs. Every receptor here comes from a man younger than 30 in good health. Some clones in this sample may be carry-over from other donors' samples. Both conserved end residues are part of each CDR3. D genes are given only for firm matches. Rows may omit the clone size; those that give it use once, few, many or a size class.

d_call	v_call	clone_size	j_call	cdr3_nt	cdr3_aa
TRBD1	TRBV28	-	TRBJ2-5	TGTGCCAGCAGTTTAGCACAGGGGCAAGAGACCCAGTACTTC	CASSLAQGQETQYF
TRBD2	TRBV7-9	-	TRBJ2-7	TGTGCCAGCAGCTTCCCCGAGAGCGGGGCCTACGAGCAGTACTTC	CASSFPESGAYEQYF
TRBD2	TRBV4-3	-	TRBJ2-7	TGCGCCAGCAGCCAAAGCGGGGCCTCCTACGAGCAGTACTTC	CASSQSGASYEQYF
-	TRBV11-2	-	TRBJ1-4	TGTGCCAGCAGCTTAGGTTCCAGCTGGGCTAATGAAAAACTGTTTTTT	CASSLGSSWANEKLFF
TRBD1	TRBV5-1	-	TRBJ2-7	TGCGCCAGCAGCACGGGACAGGGTGGCGAGCAGTACTTC	CASSTGQGGEQYF
TRBD1	TRBV27	-	TRBJ2-7	TGTGCCAGCAGAATGCTTGCTGGGACAGGGCCCTACGAGCAGTACTTC	CASRMLAGTGPYEQYF
TRBD1	TRBV4-1	-	TRBJ2-5	TGCGCCAGCAGCCAAGATAGGGACAGAGAAGAGACCCAGTACTTC	CASSQDRDREETQYF
-	TRBV19	-	TRBJ1-1	TGTGCCAGTAAAGGAGTTTGGACTGAAGCTTTCTTT	CASKGVWTEAFF
-	TRBV19	-	TRBJ2-3	TGTGCCAGTAGTATAGATGCGGGTTTCACAGATACGCAGTATTTT	CASSIDAGFTDTQYF
-	TRBV7-8	once	TRBJ2-7	TGTGCCAGCAGCCTTAGTATAGGTACCTACGAGCAGTACTTC	CASSLSIGTYEQYF
-	TRBV6-1	-	TRBJ1-2	TGTGCCAGCAGTGAGGCCATGGCCTATGGCTACACCTTC	CASSEAMAYGYTF
-	TRBV19	-	TRBJ1-3	TGTGCCAGTAGTATCACTGGAAACACCATATATTTT	CASSITGNTIYF
-	TRBV29-1	once	TRBJ2-7	TGCAGCGGGGGCGGCTACTACGAGCAGTACTTC	CSGGGYYEQYF
-	TRBV11-2	-	TRBJ2-1	TGTGCCAGCAGCCCGCGCGGAGACAGATACAATGAGCAGTTCTTC	CASSPRGDRYNEQFF
TRBD2	TRBV9	-	TRBJ2-1	TGTGCCAGCGGTGAGCGGGGGGGTCATCAGTCTATCGGATACAATGAGCAGTTCTTC	CASGERGGHQSIGYNEQFF
-	TRBV21-1	-	TRBJ1-5	TGTGCCAGCAGCAAATTCCCCTGGCGGGTTAAGGCCCAGCATTTT	CASSKFPWRVKAQHF
-	TRBV7-3	-	TRBJ2-5	TGTGCCAGCAGTCCAGGCCCCTTGACTCCAACCCAGTACTTC	CASSPGPLTPTQYF
TRBD2	TRBV9	-	TRBJ2-1	TGTGCCAGCAGCGTAGAGGGGGGACTAGCGGGAGCCCCGCCGGTCGACAATGAGCAGTTCTTC	CASSVEGGLAGAPPVDNEQFF
-	TRBV19	-	TRBJ2-3	TGTGCCAGTAGTTTGGGACTTGGCACAGATACGCAGTATTTT	CASSLGLGTDTQYF
-	TRBV25-1	-	TRBJ1-3	TGTGCCAGCAGTGAAGACCCCTCCCCCGGAAACACCATATATTTT	CASSEDPSPGNTIYF
-	TRBV7-3	once	TRBJ2-5	TGTGCCAGCAGCCCTCGAGACGGACCTCAAGAGACCCAGTACTTC	CASSPRDGPQETQYF
-	TRBV11-2	once	TRBJ2-1	TGTGCCAGCAGCTCCCTGGAGAGGCGTACCCTCTACAATGAGCAGTTCTTC	CASSSLERRTLYNEQFF
-	TRBV5-4	-	TRBJ2-7	TGTGCCAGCAGCTTCCACCTTAGGGCCTCCTACGAGCAGTACTTC	CASSFHLRASYEQYF
TRBD1	TRBV28	-	TRBJ1-3	TGTGCCATTAGGACAGGGGAAAACACCATATATTTT	CAIRTGENTIYF
TRBD2	TRBV29-1	-	TRBJ2-1	TGCAGCGTTGAGCCAGGACTAGCGGGCTACAATGAGCAGTTCTTC	CSVEPGLAGYNEQFF
-	TRBV4-1	-	TRBJ1-2	TGCGCCAGCAGCCATGATGCCGCGAACTATGGCTACACCTTC	CASSHDAANYGYTF
-	TRBV19	-	TRBJ1-1	TGTGCCAGTAGTCCCCGGACAGCCCTACTCACTGAAGCTTTCTTT	CASSPRTALLTEAFF
-	TRBV6-5	-	TRBJ2-7	TGTGCCAGCAGAGCCGGGTCCCTTCCCTACGAGCAGTACTTC	CASRAGSLPYEQYF
TRBD1	TRBV7-3	-	TRBJ1-2	TGTGCCAGCAGCTTGACGGACAGGGAACCCTCTGGCTACACCTTC	CASSLTDREPSGYTF
-	TRBV18	-	TRBJ2-1	TGTGCCAGCTCACCACCGCGAGTGGCGCGGTTAAATGAGCAGTTCTTC	CASSPPRVARLNEQFF
-	TRBV15	-	TRBJ1-1	TGTGCCACCAGCACGAACAGGGTGAGGGGCACTGAAGCTTTCTTT	CATSTNRVRGTEAFF
TRBD1	TRBV19	-	TRBJ1-5	TGTGCCAGCAAGGACAGGGGAGCCAATCAGCCCCAGCATTTT	CASKDRGANQPQHF
-	TRBV6-1	-	TRBJ1-3	TGTGCCAGCAGTGGCCGGGACGGCGGAAACACCATATATTTT	CASSGRDGGNTIYF
TRBD2	TRBV27	-	TRBJ2-1	TGTGCCAGCAGTTGGACTAGCGGGGTCGACAATGAGCAGTTCTTC	CASSWTSGVDNEQFF
-	TRBV29-1	-	TRBJ2-7	TGCAGCGTTGCTGCTTTTAACGAGCAGTACTTC	CSVAAFNEQYF